A single T cell receptor (beta chain) is shown here with its context. Germline values: CDR1 MDHEN, CDR2 SYDVKM. With 3 bases removed from V and 4 bases from J, the gap between germline ends came to 12 bases. This CDR3 is 14 amino acids long. This table comes from immunoSEQ multiplex PCR, and its TCRdb copy is limited to in-frame clones, with some not included. Found here are about 160,000 clones, over 75% of them singletons; the top ten hold around 6.9%. The data belong to a study of blood T cell repertoires in COVID-19. Sequenced sample: peripheral blood. The V gene is TRBV28, the J gene TRBJ1-2; D perhaps matches TRBD1 (6 bases). The TCR comes from an elderly man with COVID-19, enrolled during active disease. CDR3 loop: CASSFPGGRYGYTF. The DNA of the CDR3 is TGTGCCAGCAGTTTCCCGGGGGGCCGCTATGGCTACACCTTC.